This TCR beta chain was captured in a study of identical twins. The CDR3 runs to 12 residues. The V gene end was trimmed by 5 bases and the J gene end by 3 bases; junction bases not matched to a gene: 3. From germline, CDR1 is SQVTM and CDR2 ANQGSEA. In regard to this clonotype: The antigen remains unidentified.

MiXCR, applied by TCRdb to the 5' RACE reads, yields one record per CDR3 protein. The repertoire has approximately 600,000 distinct CDR3 sequences, 9.6% of them found once; the top ten carry more than 2.5%. Regarding the study as a whole: Reduced insertions were recorded for abundant cord blood beta clonotypes, with no such pattern in memory repertoires. Low generation probability was overrepresented in out-of-frame alpha sequences shared by twins. Monozygotic twin pairs showed more out-of-frame TCR alpha sharing than models estimated.

All donors comprised healthy Caucasians. The same sample was also studied in work on yellow fever vaccine responses in identical twins.

The source is a woman aged 18-29 years in good health. V gene TRBV29-1 combines with J gene TRBJ2-5, with 7 bases identical to TRBD1. Sequenced input: PBMCs. The CDR3 is CSVTGVEETQYF. The CDR3 region has the DNA TGCAGCGTTACAGGGGTAGAAGAGACCCAGTACTTC.